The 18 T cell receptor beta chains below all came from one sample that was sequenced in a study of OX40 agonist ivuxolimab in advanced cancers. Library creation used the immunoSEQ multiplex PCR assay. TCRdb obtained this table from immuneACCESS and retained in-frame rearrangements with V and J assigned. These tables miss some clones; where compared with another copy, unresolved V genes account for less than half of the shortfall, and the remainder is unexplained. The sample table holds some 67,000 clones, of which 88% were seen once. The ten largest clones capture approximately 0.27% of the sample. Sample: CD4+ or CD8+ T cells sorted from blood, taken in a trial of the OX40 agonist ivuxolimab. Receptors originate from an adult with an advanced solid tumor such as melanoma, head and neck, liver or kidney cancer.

Here the CDR3 DNA reads TGTGCCAGCAGCCCGACAGGTGTACAAGAGACCCAGTACTTC. Protein sequence: CASSPTGVQETQYF. The rearrangement links TRBV7-9 to TRBJ2-5, with D possibly being TRBD1 (6 bases). The CDR3 loop spans 14 amino acids. CDR1 is SEHNR and CDR2 is FQNEAQ in the germline V gene (reference sequence). Trimming removed 5 bases from V and 2 bases from J, with 12 bases in between.

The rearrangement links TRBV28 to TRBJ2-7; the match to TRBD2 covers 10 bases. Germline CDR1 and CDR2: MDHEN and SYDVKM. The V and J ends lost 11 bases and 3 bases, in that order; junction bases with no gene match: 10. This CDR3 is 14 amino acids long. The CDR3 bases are TGTGCCTGCCCGGGACTAGCGAATAGCTACGAGCAGTACTTC. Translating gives CACPGLANSYEQYF.

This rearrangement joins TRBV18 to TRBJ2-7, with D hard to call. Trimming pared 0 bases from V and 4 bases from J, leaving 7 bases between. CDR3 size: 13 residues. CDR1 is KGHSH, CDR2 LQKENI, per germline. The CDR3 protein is CASSPPSGYEQYF. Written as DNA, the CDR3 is TGTGCCAGCTCACCACCGTCGGGTTACGAGCAGTACTTC.

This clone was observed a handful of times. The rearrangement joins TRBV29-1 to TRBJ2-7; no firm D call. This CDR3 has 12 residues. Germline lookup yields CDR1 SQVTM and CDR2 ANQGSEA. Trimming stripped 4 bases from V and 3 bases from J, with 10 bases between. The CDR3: CSVVKSGYEQYF. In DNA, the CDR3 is TGCAGCGTTGTTAAGTCAGGCTACGAGCAGTACTTC.

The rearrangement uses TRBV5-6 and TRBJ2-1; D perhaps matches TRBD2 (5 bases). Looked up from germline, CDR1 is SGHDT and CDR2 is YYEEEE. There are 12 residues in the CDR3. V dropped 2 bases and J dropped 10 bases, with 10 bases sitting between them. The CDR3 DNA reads TGTGCCAGCAGCTTTAATCGGAGGGAGCAGTTCTTC. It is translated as CASSFNRREQFF.

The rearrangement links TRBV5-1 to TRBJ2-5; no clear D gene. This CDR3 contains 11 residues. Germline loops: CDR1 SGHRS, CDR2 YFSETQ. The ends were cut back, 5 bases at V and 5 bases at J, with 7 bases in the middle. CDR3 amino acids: CASRIGETQYF. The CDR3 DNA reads TGCGCCAGCAGGATAGGGGAGACCCAGTACTTC.

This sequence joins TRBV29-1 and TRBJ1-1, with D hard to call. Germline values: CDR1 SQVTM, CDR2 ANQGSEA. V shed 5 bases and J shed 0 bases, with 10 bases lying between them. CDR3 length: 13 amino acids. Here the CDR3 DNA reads TGCAGCGTTAGTATCTCCCTGAACACTGAAGCTTTCTTT. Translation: CSVSISLNTEAFF.

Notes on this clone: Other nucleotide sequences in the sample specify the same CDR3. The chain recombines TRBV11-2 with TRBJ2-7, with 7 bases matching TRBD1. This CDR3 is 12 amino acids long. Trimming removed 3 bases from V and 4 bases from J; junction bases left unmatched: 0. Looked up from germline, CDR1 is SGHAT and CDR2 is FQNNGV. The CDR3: CASSLDRYEQYF. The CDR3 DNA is TGTGCCAGCAGCTTGGACAGGTACGAGCAGTACTTC.

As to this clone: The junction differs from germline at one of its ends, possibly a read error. The CDR3 DNA sequence: TGTGCCAGCAGCTCCCACAATGAGCAGTTCTTC. It translates to CASSSHNEQFF. The V gene is TRBV11-3, the J gene TRBJ2-1; D call uncertain. The CDR3 sequence is 11 residues long. Germline CDR1 and CDR2: SGHNT and YENEEA.

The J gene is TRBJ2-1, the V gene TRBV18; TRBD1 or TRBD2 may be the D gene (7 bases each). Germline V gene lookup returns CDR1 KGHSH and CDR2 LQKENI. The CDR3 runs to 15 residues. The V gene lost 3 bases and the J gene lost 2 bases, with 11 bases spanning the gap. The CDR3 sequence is CASSPQGGTYNEQFF. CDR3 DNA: TGTGCCAGCTCACCTCAGGGGGGGACCTACAATGAGCAGTTCTTC.

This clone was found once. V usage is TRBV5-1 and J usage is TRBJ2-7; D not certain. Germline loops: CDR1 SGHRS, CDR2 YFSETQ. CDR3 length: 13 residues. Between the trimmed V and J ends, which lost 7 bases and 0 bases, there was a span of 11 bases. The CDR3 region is CASRILLSYEQYF. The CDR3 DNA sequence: TGCGCCAGCCGGATCCTCCTCTCCTACGAGCAGTACTTC.

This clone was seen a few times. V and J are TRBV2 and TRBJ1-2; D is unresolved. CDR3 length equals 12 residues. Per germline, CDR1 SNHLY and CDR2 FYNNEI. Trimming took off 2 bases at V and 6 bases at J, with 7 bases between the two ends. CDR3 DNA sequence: TGTGCCAGCAGTGAAAGTCGCGATGGCTACACCTTC. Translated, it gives CASSESRDGYTF.

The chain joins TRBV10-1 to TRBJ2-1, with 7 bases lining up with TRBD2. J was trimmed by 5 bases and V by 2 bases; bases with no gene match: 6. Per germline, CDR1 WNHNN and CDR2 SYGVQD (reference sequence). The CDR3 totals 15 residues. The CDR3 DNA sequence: TGCGCCAGCAGTGAGGCGGGAGTTGTGGACAATGAGCAGTTCTTC. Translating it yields CASSEAGVVDNEQFF.

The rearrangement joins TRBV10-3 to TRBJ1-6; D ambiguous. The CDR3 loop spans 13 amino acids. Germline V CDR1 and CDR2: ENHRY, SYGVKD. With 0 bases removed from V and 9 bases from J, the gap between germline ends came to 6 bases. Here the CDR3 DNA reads TGTGCCATCAGTGAGTCTGGAGCTTCACCCCTCCACTTT. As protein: CAISESGASPLHF.

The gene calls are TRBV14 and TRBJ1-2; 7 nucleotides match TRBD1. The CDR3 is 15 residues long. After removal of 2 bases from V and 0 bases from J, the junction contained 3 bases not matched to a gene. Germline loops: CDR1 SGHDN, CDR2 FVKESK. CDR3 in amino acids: CASSQRDSPNYGYTF. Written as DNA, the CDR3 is TGTGCCAGCAGCCAACGGGACAGCCCTAACTATGGCTACACCTTC.

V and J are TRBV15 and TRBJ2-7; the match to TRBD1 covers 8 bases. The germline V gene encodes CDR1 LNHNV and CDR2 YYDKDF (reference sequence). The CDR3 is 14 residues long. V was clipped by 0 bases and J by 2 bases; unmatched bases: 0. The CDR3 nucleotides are TGTGCCACCAGCAGAGACAGGGGGCCCTACGAGCAGTACTTC. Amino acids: CATSRDRGPYEQYF.

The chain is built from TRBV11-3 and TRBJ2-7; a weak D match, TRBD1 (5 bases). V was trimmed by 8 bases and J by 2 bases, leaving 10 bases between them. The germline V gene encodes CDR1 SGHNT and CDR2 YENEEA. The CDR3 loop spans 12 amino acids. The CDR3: CASRSGTYEQYF. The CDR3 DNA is TGTGCCAGCCGCTCAGGGACCTACGAGCAGTACTTC. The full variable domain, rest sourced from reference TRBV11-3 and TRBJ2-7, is EAGVVQSPRYKIIEKKQPVAFWCNPISGHNTLYWYLQNLGQGPELLIRYENEEAVDDSQLPKDRFSAERLKGVDSTLKIQPAELGDSAVYLCASRSGTYEQYFGPGTRLTVT.

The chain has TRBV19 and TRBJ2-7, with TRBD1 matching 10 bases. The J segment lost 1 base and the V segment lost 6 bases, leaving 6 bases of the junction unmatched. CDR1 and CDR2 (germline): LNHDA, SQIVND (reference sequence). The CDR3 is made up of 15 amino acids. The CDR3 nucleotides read TGTGCCAGTAGCGACCGGGACAGGGGATCCTACGAGCAGTACTTC. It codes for CASSDRDRGSYEQYF.